A selection of T cell receptor beta chains follows, all from one sample in a study of Graves' ophthalmopathy and Graves' hyperthyroidism. TCRdb reprocessed the multiplex PCR reads via MiXCR and lists one record per CDR3 protein. The sample consists of 230,000 or so distinct CDR3 sequences, about 47% of them appearing once. The sample taken for sequencing was peripheral blood. These receptor sequences come from an adult man with Graves' ophthalmopathy. Both conserved end residues are part of each CDR3. The D gene is left open where the match is weak. Some rows have no size entry. The others give once, few or many, or a class for an expanded clone.

V gene: TRBV24-1; D gene: .; J gene: TRBJ2-3; clone size: few; CDR3 DNA: TGTGCCACCAGTGACACCGGGCGAGCAGATACGCAGTATTTT; CDR3 protein: CATSDTGRADTQYF
V gene: TRBV20-1; D gene: .; J gene: TRBJ1-4; clone size: .; CDR3 DNA: TGCAGTGCTAGAGATCAGAGTTCGGGGATCAATGAAAAACTGTTTTTT; CDR3 protein: CSARDQSSGINEKLFF
V gene: TRBV4-2; D gene: .; J gene: TRBJ1-1; clone size: few; CDR3 DNA: TGTGCCAGCAGCCAAGATCGGGCCTTTGGAGGGGCTTTCTTT; CDR3 protein: CASSQDRAFGGAFF
V gene: TRBV10-3; D gene: .; J gene: TRBJ1-4; clone size: few; CDR3 DNA: TGTGCCATCAGTGACAGGGTGGATGAAAAACTGTTTTTT; CDR3 protein: CAISDRVDEKLFF
V gene: TRBV14; D gene: .; J gene: TRBJ2-5; clone size: once; CDR3 DNA: TGTGCCAGCAGCCTCCACTTGACGGGGACCCAGTACTTC; CDR3 protein: CASSLHLTGTQYF
V gene: TRBV7-2; D gene: TRBD1; J gene: TRBJ2-7; clone size: .; CDR3 DNA: TGTGCCAGCAGCTCGGACAGGGTCGGCGAGCAGTACTTC; CDR3 protein: CASSSDRVGEQYF
V gene: TRBV10-3; D gene: .; J gene: TRBJ2-2; clone size: .; CDR3 DNA: TGTGCCAGCAGTGAGTCAGGAGGACCCGTCACCGGGGAGCTGTTTTTT; CDR3 protein: CASSESGGPVTGELFF
V gene: TRBV25-1; D gene: TRBD1; J gene: TRBJ1-2; clone size: many; CDR3 DNA: TGTGCCAGCATCGACAGGGAAGAGCCTTCGGGTCACTATGGCTACACCTTC; CDR3 protein: CASIDREEPSGHYGYTF
V gene: TRBV3-1; D gene: TRBD2; J gene: TRBJ2-7; clone size: .; CDR3 DNA: TGTGCCAGCAGCCAGGGACTAGCGGGGACCTACGAGCAGTACTTC; CDR3 protein: CASSQGLAGTYEQYF
V gene: TRBV19; D gene: .; J gene: TRBJ1-1; clone size: few; CDR3 DNA: TGTGCCAGTAGTCGCTTCGGGGTCACTGAAGCTTTCTTT; CDR3 protein: CASSRFGVTEAFF
V gene: TRBV12-3/TRBV12-4; D gene: .; J gene: TRBJ1-2; clone size: few; CDR3 DNA: TGTGCCAGCAGTTTAAGCTTCGGGACACCAGGACATGGCTACACCTTC; CDR3 protein: CASSLSFGTPGHGYTF
V gene: TRBV29-1; D gene: .; J gene: TRBJ2-3; clone size: .; CDR3 DNA: TGCAGCGTGTCCAGCGGGTACACAGATACGCAGTATTTT; CDR3 protein: CSVSSGYTDTQYF
V gene: TRBV20-1; D gene: .; J gene: TRBJ1-5; clone size: .; CDR3 DNA: TGCAGTGCTAGGTTAACAGGGCAAGGCAATCAGCCCCAGCATTTT; CDR3 protein: CSARLTGQGNQPQHF
V gene: TRBV27; D gene: .; J gene: TRBJ1-4; clone size: few; CDR3 DNA: TGTGCCAGCAGTACCTCCAGGGCAACTAATGAAAAACTGTTTTTT; CDR3 protein: CASSTSRATNEKLFF
V gene: TRBV5-4; D gene: TRBD1; J gene: TRBJ1-2; clone size: .; CDR3 DNA: TGTGCCAGCTCACCACCTGCAGGGGGCTATGGCTACACCTTC; CDR3 protein: CASSPPAGGYGYTF
V gene: TRBV20-1; D gene: .; J gene: TRBJ2-7; clone size: few; CDR3 DNA: TGCAGTGCCACAGAGGTGGCGGGGCCGTCCTACGAGCAGTACTTC; CDR3 protein: CSATEVAGPSYEQYF
V gene: TRBV2; D gene: .; J gene: TRBJ2-6; clone size: .; CDR3 DNA: TGTGCCAGCAGTGTCGACCAAAACTCTGGGGCCAACGTCCTGACTTTC; CDR3 protein: CASSVDQNSGANVLTF
V gene: TRBV2; D gene: .; J gene: TRBJ1-1; clone size: .; CDR3 DNA: TGTGCCAGCAGGACAGCACTGAACACTGAAGCTTTCTTT; CDR3 protein: CASRTALNTEAFF
V gene: TRBV2; D gene: .; J gene: TRBJ2-5; clone size: .; CDR3 DNA: TGTGCCAGCAGTGAATTAGGGCAGGGGCATGCAGAGACCCAGTACTTC; CDR3 protein: CASSELGQGHAETQYF
V gene: TRBV7-2; D gene: .; J gene: TRBJ2-7; clone size: few; CDR3 DNA: TGTGCCAGCAGCTTAAACCCTCGCCTCGAGCAGTACTTC; CDR3 protein: CASSLNPRLEQYF
V gene: TRBV5-1; D gene: .; J gene: TRBJ1-1; clone size: few; CDR3 DNA: TGCGCCAGCAGCTTACAGGCAGCCAACACTGAAGCTTTCTTT; CDR3 protein: CASSLQAANTEAFF
V gene: TRBV2; D gene: TRBD1; J gene: TRBJ1-1; clone size: .; CDR3 DNA: TGTGCCAGCTCTCCTACCAGGGGGGACTCGAACACTGAAGCTTTCTTT; CDR3 protein: CASSPTRGDSNTEAFF
V gene: TRBV10-3; D gene: TRBD1; J gene: TRBJ1-1; clone size: .; CDR3 DNA: TGTGCCAGCAGTTGGGACAGTGAGGGTAGCACTGAAGCTTTCTTT; CDR3 protein: CASSWDSEGSTEAFF
V gene: TRBV20-1; D gene: .; J gene: TRBJ1-5; clone size: few; CDR3 DNA: TGCAGTGCTAGAGAACCCCTCGGTCGGGCCCAGCATTTT; CDR3 protein: CSAREPLGRAQHF
V gene: TRBV7-9; D gene: .; J gene: TRBJ1-1; clone size: .; CDR3 DNA: TGTGCCAGCAGCTTGTCAAGCATGAACACTGAAGCTTTCTTT; CDR3 protein: CASSLSSMNTEAFF
V gene: TRBV7-8; D gene: .; J gene: TRBJ2-7; clone size: once; CDR3 DNA: TGTGCCAGCAGCCCCGAAGGGGGCGGGGGTAGCTCCTACGAGCAGTACTTC; CDR3 protein: CASSPEGGGGSSYEQYF
V gene: TRBV29-1; D gene: .; J gene: TRBJ2-7; clone size: .; CDR3 DNA: TGCAGCGTACTATGCAGTTTCTCCTACGAGCAGTACTTC; CDR3 protein: CSVLCSFSYEQYF
V gene: TRBV7-2; D gene: .; J gene: TRBJ2-7; clone size: .; CDR3 DNA: TGTGCCAGCAGCTTAGTGTTGCGCGAGCAGTACTTC; CDR3 protein: CASSLVLREQYF
V gene: TRBV5-1; D gene: .; J gene: TRBJ1-1; clone size: few; CDR3 DNA: TGCGCCAGCAGCTTTATACAGTACAACACTGAAGCTTTCTTT; CDR3 protein: CASSFIQYNTEAFF
V gene: TRBV19; D gene: TRBD1; J gene: TRBJ2-5; clone size: .; CDR3 DNA: TGTGCCAGTAGTATGGTGGACAGGGGGCGAGAGACCCAGTACTTC; CDR3 protein: CASSMVDRGRETQYF
V gene: TRBV4-1; D gene: TRBD1; J gene: TRBJ1-1; clone size: .; CDR3 DNA: TGCGCCAGCAGCCAATACAGGGGAACATATGAAGCTTTCTTT; CDR3 protein: CASSQYRGTYEAFF
V gene: TRBV4-1; D gene: TRBD1; J gene: TRBJ2-5; clone size: .; CDR3 DNA: TGCGCCAGCAGCCTGAGACAGGGTGGGGAGACCCAGTACTTC; CDR3 protein: CASSLRQGGETQYF
V gene: TRBV29-1; D gene: TRBD1; J gene: TRBJ2-7; clone size: few; CDR3 DNA: TGCAGCGTTGAGGAGGACAGGGACTACGAGCAGTACTTC; CDR3 protein: CSVEEDRDYEQYF
V gene: TRBV10-3; D gene: .; J gene: TRBJ1-5; clone size: .; CDR3 DNA: TGTGCCAGCAGGTCCGGGGGGCCAAATCAGCCCCAGCATTTT; CDR3 protein: CASRSGGPNQPQHF
V gene: TRBV7-8; D gene: .; J gene: TRBJ2-5; clone size: .; CDR3 DNA: TGTGCCAGCAGCTTAGAATTGGGTAGGGAGACCCAGTACTTC; CDR3 protein: CASSLELGRETQYF
V gene: TRBV7-9; D gene: .; J gene: TRBJ2-7; clone size: .; CDR3 DNA: TGTGCCAGCAGCCCGGGGGCAGGCCTACCGGGAGGTTCCTACGAGCAGTACTTC; CDR3 protein: CASSPGAGLPGGSYEQYF
V gene: TRBV6-1; D gene: .; J gene: TRBJ1-2; clone size: .; CDR3 DNA: TGTGCCAGCAGTGAGGTGGGACTAGCTAACTATGGCTACACCTTC; CDR3 protein: CASSEVGLANYGYTF
V gene: TRBV24-1; D gene: .; J gene: TRBJ2-5; clone size: .; CDR3 DNA: TGTGCCACCAGTGCCCCAGGGTTCCAAGAGACCCAGTACTTC; CDR3 protein: CATSAPGFQETQYF
V gene: TRBV9; D gene: .; J gene: TRBJ2-6; clone size: medium-sized; CDR3 DNA: TGTGCCAGTGGTTCTGGGGCCAACGTCCTGACTTTC; CDR3 protein: CASGSGANVLTF
V gene: TRBV12-3/TRBV12-4; D gene: .; J gene: TRBJ1-2; clone size: .; CDR3 DNA: TGTGCTAGTGGTTTGCCCTACGGCCTTAACTATGGCTACACCTTC; CDR3 protein: CASGLPYGLNYGYTF
V gene: TRBV20-1; D gene: .; J gene: TRBJ2-5; clone size: .; CDR3 DNA: TGCAGTGCTAGAGATCCGGCACAGGGGGGGTACCAAGAGACCCAGTACTTC; CDR3 protein: CSARDPAQGGYQETQYF
V gene: TRBV4-1; D gene: .; J gene: TRBJ1-2; clone size: few; CDR3 DNA: TGCGCCAGCAGCCAATTGGAACCGGGGGACCGCTACTATGGCTACACCTTC; CDR3 protein: CASSQLEPGDRYYGYTF
V gene: TRBV10-3; D gene: TRBD2; J gene: TRBJ2-7; clone size: .; CDR3 DNA: TGTGCCATCAGTGAGCGCACTAGCGGGGCCTACGAGCAGTACTTC; CDR3 protein: CAISERTSGAYEQYF
V gene: TRBV29-1; D gene: .; J gene: TRBJ2-2; clone size: few; CDR3 DNA: TGCAGCGCCCGTCATGCGTTCGCGAACACCGGGGAGCTGTTTTTT; CDR3 protein: CSARHAFANTGELFF
V gene: TRBV5-4; D gene: TRBD2; J gene: TRBJ2-3; clone size: few; CDR3 DNA: TGTGCCAGCAGTTCTCTAGCGGGGACAAGCACAGATACGCAGTATTTT; CDR3 protein: CASSSLAGTSTDTQYF
V gene: TRBV10-3; D gene: TRBD1; J gene: TRBJ2-1; clone size: .; CDR3 DNA: TGTGCCATCAGACTGACAGGGGTCGGAGGCGATGAGCAGTTCTTC; CDR3 protein: CAIRLTGVGGDEQFF
V gene: TRBV7-8; D gene: TRBD2; J gene: TRBJ2-5; clone size: few; CDR3 DNA: TGTGCCAGCAGGTCGACTAGCGGGGGGGAGACCCAGTACTTC; CDR3 protein: CASRSTSGGETQYF
V gene: TRBV19; D gene: .; J gene: TRBJ2-5; clone size: .; CDR3 DNA: TGTGCCAGTATGTCCAGGGCCGAGACCCAGTACTTC; CDR3 protein: CASMSRAETQYF
V gene: TRBV5-6; D gene: TRBD1; J gene: TRBJ2-7; clone size: .; CDR3 DNA: TGTGCCAGCAGCTATGGGACAGCTTCCTACGAGCAGTACTTC; CDR3 protein: CASSYGTASYEQYF
V gene: TRBV2; D gene: TRBD1; J gene: TRBJ2-7; clone size: few; CDR3 DNA: TGTGCCAGCGCACCGAGACAGGGGGCCTACGAGCAGTACTTC; CDR3 protein: CASAPRQGAYEQYF
V gene: TRBV6-2/TRBV6-3; D gene: .; J gene: TRBJ2-5; clone size: few; CDR3 DNA: TGTGCCAGCAGGGAGCGAGAGACCCAGTACTTC; CDR3 protein: CASRERETQYF
V gene: TRBV29-1; D gene: .; J gene: TRBJ1-2; clone size: many; CDR3 DNA: TGCAGCGCCGACCGACTGAGCTATGGCTACACCTTC; CDR3 protein: CSADRLSYGYTF
V gene: TRBV24-1; D gene: .; J gene: TRBJ2-6; clone size: many; CDR3 DNA: TGTGCCGCCCAGGGGACCGGGGCCAACGTCCTGACTTTC; CDR3 protein: CAAQGTGANVLTF
V gene: TRBV12-3/TRBV12-4; D gene: .; J gene: TRBJ2-5; clone size: few; CDR3 DNA: TGTGCCAGCAGTTCCCCCGGGGGGCGGGAGACCCAGTACTTC; CDR3 protein: CASSSPGGRETQYF
V gene: TRBV10-3; D gene: TRBD1; J gene: TRBJ1-2; clone size: .; CDR3 DNA: TGTGCCAGCAGTTCCGGGACAGGCAACTATGGCTACACCTTC; CDR3 protein: CASSSGTGNYGYTF
V gene: TRBV20-1; D gene: .; J gene: TRBJ2-3; clone size: .; CDR3 DNA: TGCAGTGCTAGAGATAGGAGCGGAACAGATACGCAGTATTTT; CDR3 protein: CSARDRSGTDTQYF
V gene: TRBV19; D gene: .; J gene: TRBJ1-1; clone size: .; CDR3 DNA: TGTGCCAGTAGGGGCCGGGCTCCCGTGTCACTAGCTTTCTTT; CDR3 protein: CASRGRAPVSLAFF